The entry below gives a single TCR beta chain sequence along with its context. These data originate in a study of blood T cell repertoires in COVID-19. Study-wide context: Specimens from acute and convalescent COVID-19 originated in the United States, Italy and Spain. PBMCs, B-cell-depleted T cells, or T cells provided the cDNA or gDNA that made up the material.

The authors' processing: The authors estimated nucleated cell counts from reference gene primer amplification. Only in-frame clones appear in the TCRdb table, and some are missing; sequencing was by immunoSEQ multiplex PCR. V and J calls and clone size are copied from that table; D and trimming were computed from the DNA. The sample has over 75,000 clones; about 91% are singletons. Enrollment of patients from Seattle took place during active infection, with longitudinal follow-up. The CDR3 covers 13 residues. The ends were cut back, 6 bases at V and 5 bases at J, with 13 bases in the middle. Germline CDR1 LNHDA, CDR2 SQIVND (reference sequence).

V usage is TRBV19 and J usage is TRBJ1-2, with TRBD1 as a possible D gene (5 bases). The sample consisted of peripheral blood. The source of this sequence is a man aged 50-59 years with COVID-19, enrolled during active disease. The CDR3 nucleotides read TGTGCCAGTAGGACGACCCCAGGGTATGGCTACACCTTC. Amino acids: CASRTTPGYGYTF.